Here is one TCR beta chain with its context. Its target is unknown. This entry comes from a study of Ad26.COV2.S vaccination and SARS-CoV-2 variants. V lost 4 bases and J lost 2, with 13 bases in between. Germline-derived CDR1 and CDR2 are LGHDT and YNNKEL (reference sequence). The CDR3 consists of 15 residues. The table came from immunoSEQ multiplex PCR; TCRdb's copy has only in-frame clones and leaves some out. The top ten clones hold 3% to 5% of a sample with some 350,000 clones, about 90% of them seen once. Study observations and caveats: An underestimation of total T cell responses may have resulted from the TCR breadth and depth analyses. Breadth measured for non-spike TCRs was similar across vaccine and placebo recipients. Ad26.COV2.S recipients had broader spike-specific TCRs (P = 0.0014). Marked by substantial breadth, spike-specific CD8+ and CD4+ T cell responses were reportedly seen after vaccination.

This TCR was recovered from a human donor who had recovered from COVID-19. V is TRBV3-1 (or the pseudogene TRBV3-2) and J is TRBJ2-3; D call uncertain. This material consisted of peripheral blood, taken after recovery from COVID-19. The CDR3 is CASSLPAGSTDTQYF. The CDR3 coding sequence is TGTGCCAGCAGCCTCCCGGCTGGATCCACAGATACGCAGTATTTT.